What follows is one T cell receptor (beta chain) and its context. As yet, its antigen is unknown. The CDR3 consists of 15 residues. The V gene's germline CDR1 is MNHNS and CDR2 SASEGT. The V end was cut by 3 bases, the J end by 0 bases, with 11 bases between. This sample was taken from a study of T cell responses to AZD1222 COVID-19 vaccine. Whole-study results and caveats: Among spike-specific TCRs, nearly half reportedly target unmutated variant regions.

Libraries were prepared by immunoSEQ multiplex PCR; TCRdb keeps only in-frame clonotypes and omits some of them. The sample consists of some 96,000 clones, more than 70% of them appearing once. The input for sequencing was peripheral blood, taken 28 days after the second AZD1222 dose. This TCR was recovered from an adult who received the AZD1222 COVID-19 vaccine. The chain links TRBV6-1 to TRBJ1-2, with D tentatively TRBD1 (6 bases). The CDR3 sequence: CASSDPQGANYGYTF. The DNA for the CDR3 is TGTGCCAGCAGTGACCCACAGGGAGCTAACTATGGCTACACCTTC.